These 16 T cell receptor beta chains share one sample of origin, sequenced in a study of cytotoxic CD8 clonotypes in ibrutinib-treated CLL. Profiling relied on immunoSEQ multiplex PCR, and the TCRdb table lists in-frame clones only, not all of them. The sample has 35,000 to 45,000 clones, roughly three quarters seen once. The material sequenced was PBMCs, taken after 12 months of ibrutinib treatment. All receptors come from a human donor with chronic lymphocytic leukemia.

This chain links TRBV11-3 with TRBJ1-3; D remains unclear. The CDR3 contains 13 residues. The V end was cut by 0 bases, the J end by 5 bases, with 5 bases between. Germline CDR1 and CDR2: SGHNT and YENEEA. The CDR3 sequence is CASSLDTRNTIYF. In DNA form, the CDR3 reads TGTGCCAGCAGCTTAGACACTCGAAACACCATATATTTT.

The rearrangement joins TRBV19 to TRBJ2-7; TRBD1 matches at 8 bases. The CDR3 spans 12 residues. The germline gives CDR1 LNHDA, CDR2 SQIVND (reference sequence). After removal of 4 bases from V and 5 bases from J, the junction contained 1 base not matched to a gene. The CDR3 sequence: CASSTGGHEQYF. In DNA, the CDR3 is TGTGCCAGTAGTACAGGGGGCCACGAGCAGTACTTC.

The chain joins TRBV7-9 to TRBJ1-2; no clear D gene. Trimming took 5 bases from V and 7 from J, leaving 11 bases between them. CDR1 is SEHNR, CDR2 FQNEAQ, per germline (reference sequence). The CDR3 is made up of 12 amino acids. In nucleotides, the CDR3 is TGTGCCAGCAGCAATGCTGGCTCTGGCTACACCTTC. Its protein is CASSNAGSGYTF.

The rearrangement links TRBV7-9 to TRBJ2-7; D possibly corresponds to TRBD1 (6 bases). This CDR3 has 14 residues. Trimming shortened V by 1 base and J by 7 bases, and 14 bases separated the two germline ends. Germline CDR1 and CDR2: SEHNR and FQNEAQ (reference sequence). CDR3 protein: CASSLVGQGPEQYF. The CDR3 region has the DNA TGTGCCAGCAGCTTAGTAGGCCAGGGGCCTGAGCAGTACTTC.

CDR3 protein: CASSFTDTQYF. CDR3 DNA: TGTGCCAGCAGCTTTACTGATACGCAGTATTTT. The chain links TRBV11-2 to TRBJ2-3; D uncertain. The V gene lost 3 bases and the J gene lost 6 bases, with 4 bases spanning the gap. The CDR3 length is 11 residues. Germline-derived CDR1 and CDR2 are SGHAT and FQNNGV.

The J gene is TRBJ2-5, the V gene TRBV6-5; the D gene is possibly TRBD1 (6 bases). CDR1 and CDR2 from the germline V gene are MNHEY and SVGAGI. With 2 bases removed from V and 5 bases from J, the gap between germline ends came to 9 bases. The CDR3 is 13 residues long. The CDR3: CASSYGQFETQYF. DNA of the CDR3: TGTGCCAGCAGTTACGGACAGTTCGAGACCCAGTACTTC.

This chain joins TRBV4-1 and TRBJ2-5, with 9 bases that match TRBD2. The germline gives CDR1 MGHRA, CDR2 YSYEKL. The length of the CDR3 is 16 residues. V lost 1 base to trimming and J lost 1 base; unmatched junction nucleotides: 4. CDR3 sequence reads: CASSQVPSGIQETQYF. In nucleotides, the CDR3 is TGCGCCAGCAGCCAAGTCCCTAGCGGGATCCAAGAGACCCAGTACTTC.

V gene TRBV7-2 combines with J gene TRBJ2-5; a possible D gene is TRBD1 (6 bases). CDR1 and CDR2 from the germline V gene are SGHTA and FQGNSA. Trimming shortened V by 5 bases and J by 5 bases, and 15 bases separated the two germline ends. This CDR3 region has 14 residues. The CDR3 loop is CASSPSGAGETQYF. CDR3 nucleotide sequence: TGTGCCAGCAGCCCCTCAGGGGCGGGTGAGACCCAGTACTTC.

The DNA of the CDR3 is TGTGCCAGCAGGGTTCAGGGGGCGGTGGCTAATGAAAAACTGTTTTTT. As protein: CASRVQGAVANEKLFF. The chain joins TRBV2 to TRBJ1-4, with TRBD1 matching 8 bases. With V trimmed by 6 bases and J by 3 bases, 9 bases remained unmatched. The CDR3 contains 16 residues. In germline, CDR1 is SNHLY, CDR2 FYNNEI.

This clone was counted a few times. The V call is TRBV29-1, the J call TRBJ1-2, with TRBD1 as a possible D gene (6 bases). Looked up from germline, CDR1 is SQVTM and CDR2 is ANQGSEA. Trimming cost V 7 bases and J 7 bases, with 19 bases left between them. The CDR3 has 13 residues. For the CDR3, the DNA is TGCAGCGCTGGGGGCAGGGAGGGCCGTGGCTACACCTTC. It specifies CSAGGREGRGYTF.

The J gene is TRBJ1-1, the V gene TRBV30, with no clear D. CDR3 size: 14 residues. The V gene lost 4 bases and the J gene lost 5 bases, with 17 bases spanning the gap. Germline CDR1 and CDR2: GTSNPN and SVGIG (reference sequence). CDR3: CAWKYWGMGTEAFF. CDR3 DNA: TGTGCCTGGAAATACTGGGGAATGGGGACTGAAGCTTTCTTT.

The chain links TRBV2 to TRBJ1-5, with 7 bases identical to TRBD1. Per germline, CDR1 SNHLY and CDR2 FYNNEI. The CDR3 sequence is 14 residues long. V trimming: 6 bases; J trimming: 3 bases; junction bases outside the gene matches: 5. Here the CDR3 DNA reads TGTGCCAGCAGACCGGACAGGTACAATCAGCCCCAGCATTTT. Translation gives CASRPDRYNQPQHF.

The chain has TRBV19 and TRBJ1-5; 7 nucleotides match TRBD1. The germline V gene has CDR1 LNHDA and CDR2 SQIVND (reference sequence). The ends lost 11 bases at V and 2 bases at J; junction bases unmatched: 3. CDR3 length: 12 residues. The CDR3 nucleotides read TGTGCCGGAGGGACAGGCAATCAGCCCCAGCATTTT. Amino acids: CAGGTGNQPQHF.

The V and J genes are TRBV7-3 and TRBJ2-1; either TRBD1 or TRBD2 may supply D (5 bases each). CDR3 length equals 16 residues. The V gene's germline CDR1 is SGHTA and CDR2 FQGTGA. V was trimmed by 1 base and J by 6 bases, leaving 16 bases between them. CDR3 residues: CASSLRGGGSSNEQFF. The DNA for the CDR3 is TGTGCCAGCAGCTTAAGGGGCGGCGGGTCCAGCAATGAGCAGTTCTTC.

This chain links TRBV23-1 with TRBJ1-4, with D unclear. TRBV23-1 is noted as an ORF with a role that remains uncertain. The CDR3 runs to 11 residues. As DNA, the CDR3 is TGCGCAAGGCACGGACCTGAAAAACTGTTTTTT. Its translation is CARHGPEKLFF.

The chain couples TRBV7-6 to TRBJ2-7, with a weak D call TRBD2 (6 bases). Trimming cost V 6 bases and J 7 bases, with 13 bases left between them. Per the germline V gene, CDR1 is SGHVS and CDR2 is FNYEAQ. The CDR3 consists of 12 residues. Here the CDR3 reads CASRDYRGEQYF. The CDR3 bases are TGTGCCAGCAGGGACTATCGAGGGGAGCAGTACTTC.